Each of the 30 T cell receptor beta chains below was sequenced from the same sample in a study of T-cell reconstitution after alpha-beta-depleted transplantation in children. Unique molecular identifiers were incorporated during preparation of the TCRbeta library. TCRdb recomputed calls from the PCR reads with MiXCR, one row per CDR3 protein. The table lists roughly 420,000 distinct CDR3 sequences, under 20% of them singletons, with less than 30% in the top ten. The sequences come from PBMCs, mostly from graft donor cells, collected 360 days after TCRalphabeta/CD19-depleted stem cell transplant. Receptor source: a boy in the first two years of life who had a stem cell transplant for Wiskott-Aldrich syndrome, so the T cells may come from the graft donor.

This chain uses TRBV2 with TRBJ1-6; no reliable D call. This CDR3 is 16 amino acids long. V was trimmed by 6 bases and J by 6 bases, leaving 18 bases between them. Germline values: CDR1 SNHLY, CDR2 FYNNEI. CDR3 DNA sequence: TGTGCCAGCAGCCTTGGGAGGGCGCGGAGTAATTCACCCCTCCACTTT. Translation: CASSLGRARSNSPLHF.

This chain links TRBV4-1 with TRBJ2-5; possible D gene TRBD2, 6 bases. There are 16 residues in the CDR3. Germline assignment: CDR1 MGHRA and CDR2 YSYEKL. The ends were cut back, 2 bases at V and 5 bases at J, with 18 bases in the middle. CDR3 protein: CASSQTGDWRRETQYF. In DNA, the CDR3 is TGCGCCAGCAGCCAAACGGGGGACTGGCGGAGGGAGACCCAGTACTTC.

This clonotype occurred a few times. V gene TRBV28 combines with J gene TRBJ1-5, with no clear D. CDR1 and CDR2 from the germline V gene are MDHEN and SYDVKM. The V and J ends lost 3 bases and 7 bases respectively, with 10 bases between them. This CDR3 region has 13 residues. The CDR3 DNA reads as TGTGCCAGCAGTTTGGGAGTTTACCAGCCCCAGCATTTT. This translates into CASSLGVYQPQHF.

This clonotype was counted ten times or more. This chain connects TRBV9 to TRBJ2-5, with 8 bases aligning to TRBD2. In germline, CDR1 is SGDLS, CDR2 YYNGEE. The CDR3 spans 15 residues. Losses at the gene ends were 0 bases for V and 5 bases for J; bases not matched to a gene: 6. The CDR3, as DNA: TGTGCCAGCAGCGTAGTCGGGAGGGGCGGGGAGACCCAGTACTTC. Protein: CASSVVGRGGETQYF.

The chain carries TRBV19 and TRBJ2-7; 11 bases map to TRBD2. Germline V lookup: CDR1 LNHDA, CDR2 SQIVND (reference sequence). After removal of 7 bases from V and 0 bases from J, the junction contained 5 bases not matched to a gene. The CDR3 extends over 15 amino acids. The CDR3 is CASTLAGGLSYEQYF. The DNA of the CDR3 is TGTGCCAGTACCCTAGCGGGAGGACTCTCCTACGAGCAGTACTTC.

Here the CDR3 reads CASSQEGSSYNEQFF. The CDR3 region has the DNA TGCGCCAGCAGCCAAGAGGGCAGCTCCTACAATGAGCAGTTCTTC. The chain recombines TRBV4-3 with TRBJ2-1; D is unresolved. Germline CDR1 LGHNA, CDR2 YSLEER. V dropped 0 bases and J dropped 0 bases, with 6 bases sitting between them. CDR3 length equals 15 residues.

This clonotype was seen at least ten times. The J gene is TRBJ2-1, the V gene TRBV29-1; the D is unclear. CDR1 SQVTM and CDR2 ANQGSEA come from the germline V gene. This CDR3 contains 10 residues. V was clipped by 4 bases and J by 5 bases, with 3 bases between them. The CDR3 DNA follows: TGCAGCGTTGTGAACAATGAGCAGTTCTTC. Amino acids: CSVVNNEQFF.

This clonotype occurred a few times. The chain employs TRBV3-1 and TRBJ2-7; 10 nucleotides match TRBD2. CDR3 length: 18 amino acids. Trimming at V came to 3 bases and at J to 0 bases, leaving 11 bases not matched to a gene. Germline V CDR1 and CDR2: LGHDT, YNNKEL (reference sequence). The CDR3 region is CASSHNILSGGVSYEQYF. CDR3 DNA: TGTGCCAGCAGCCATAATATTCTGAGCGGGGGGGTCTCCTACGAGCAGTACTTC.

This clonotype was picked up a small number of times. The chain joins TRBV20-1 to TRBJ1-3, with D possibly matching TRBD1 (6 bases). This CDR3 contains 13 residues. The ends were cut back, 6 bases at V and 4 bases at J, with 13 bases in the middle. Germline V lookup: CDR1 DFQATT, CDR2 SNEGSKA (reference sequence). CDR3 loop: CSAEGGVGNTIYF. As DNA, the CDR3 is TGCAGTGCCGAAGGGGGAGTAGGAAACACCATATATTTT.

V is TRBV6-5 and J is TRBJ2-6; tentatively, D is TRBD1 (5 bases). The V gene's germline CDR1 is MNHEY and CDR2 SVGAGI. The V gene lost 0 bases and the J gene lost 4 bases, with 10 bases spanning the gap. This CDR3 is built from 16 residues. This CDR3 is CASSYSPGSGANVLTF. CDR3 bases: TGTGCCAGCAGTTACTCTCCAGGGTCAGGGGCCAACGTCCTGACTTTC.

The chain employs TRBV25-1 and TRBJ2-5, with D possibly being TRBD2 (6 bases). V lost 3 bases, J lost 4 bases, and 21 bases lay in between. The CDR3 totals 17 residues. Germline V gives CDR1 MGHDK, CDR2 SYGVNS. Here the CDR3 reads CASSDKRAPKGRETQYF. The CDR3 DNA reads as TGTGCCAGCAGTGATAAGCGGGCACCTAAAGGAAGAGAGACCCAGTACTTC.

This clonotype was observed a few times. This chain uses TRBV12-3 or TRBV12-4 with TRBJ2-3, with D maybe TRBD2 (6 bases). This CDR3 has 14 residues. Trimming cost V 7 bases and J 0 bases, with 11 bases left between them. CDR3 amino acids: CASKAGLSTDTQYF. Here the CDR3 DNA reads TGTGCCAGCAAGGCGGGACTTAGCACAGATACGCAGTATTTT.

The gene calls are TRBV7-8 and TRBJ2-5; 10 bases map to TRBD1. This CDR3 is 17 amino acids long. With V trimmed by 6 bases and J by 1 base, 11 bases remained unmatched. Per the germline V gene, CDR1 is SGHVS and CDR2 is FQNEAQ. CDR3 bases: TGTGCCAGCAGAAACTTCCGGACAGGGGGACGCCAAGAGACCCAGTACTTC. This sequence encodes CASRNFRTGGRQETQYF.

Only a few counts were recorded for this clonotype. This chain joins TRBV5-1 and TRBJ2-1; D is undetermined. The germline CDR1 and CDR2 sequences are SGHRS and YFSETQ. Trimming removed 3 bases from V and 5 bases from J, with 12 bases in between. CDR3 size: 14 residues. CDR3 amino acids: CASSWGYFDNEQFF. In DNA, the CDR3 is TGCGCCAGCAGCTGGGGATATTTTGACAATGAGCAGTTCTTC.

This chain connects TRBV9 to TRBJ2-4; 9 nucleotides align to TRBD1. The V gene's germline CDR1 is SGDLS and CDR2 YYNGEE. The CDR3 spans 16 residues. The V segment lost 3 bases and the J segment 7 bases; nucleotides outside the gene matches: 11. CDR3 region: CASSAGQGRGGNIQYF. In DNA, the CDR3 is TGTGCCAGCAGCGCGGGACAGGGACGAGGAGGGAACATTCAGTACTTC.

This clonotype was counted between two and nine times. This chain links TRBV20-1 with TRBJ2-7; TRBD1 is a possible D gene (6 bases). Trimming took 1 base from V and 2 from J, leaving 12 bases between them. Germline lookup yields CDR1 DFQATT and CDR2 SNEGSKA (reference sequence). The CDR3 is made up of 14 amino acids. This chain's CDR3 is CSARGQGLTYEQYF. DNA for the CDR3: TGCAGTGCTAGAGGGCAGGGGCTTACCTACGAGCAGTACTTC.

This clonotype was observed a handful of times. The genes are TRBV6-2 or TRBV6-3 and TRBJ2-4; D is unclear. Per the germline V gene, CDR1 is MNHEY and CDR2 is SVGEGT. Between the trimmed V and J ends, which lost 5 bases and 0 bases, there was a span of 8 bases. The CDR3 has 14 residues. As DNA, the CDR3 is TGTGCCAGCAGTCAGAGACTAGCCAAAAACATTCAGTACTTC. This sequence encodes CASSQRLAKNIQYF.

A few counts support this clonotype. This chain uses TRBV5-1 with TRBJ2-2; D gene ambiguous. Trimming left V 0 bases short and J 7 bases short, with 10 bases between. The germline V gene encodes CDR1 SGHRS and CDR2 YFSETQ. The CDR3 length is 14 residues. The CDR3 protein is CASSLDPHGGELFF. The CDR3 DNA reads TGCGCCAGCAGCTTGGACCCCCACGGCGGGGAGCTGTTTTTT.

The chain carries TRBV18 and TRBJ2-7, with 7 bases that match TRBD1. The CDR3 runs 15 residues. Germline V gives CDR1 KGHSH, CDR2 LQKENI. The J segment lost 2 bases and the V segment lost 3 bases, leaving 7 bases of the junction unmatched. CDR3 nucleotide sequence: TGTGCCAGCTCACCTGATGGACAGGCCCCCTACGAGCAGTACTTC. It codes for CASSPDGQAPYEQYF.

The chain has TRBV5-1 and TRBJ2-3; D gene uncertain. Trimming removed 0 bases at V and 8 bases at J, with 7 bases between. The germline CDR1 and CDR2 sequences are SGHRS and YFSETQ. The CDR3 is 12 residues long. CDR3 amino acids: CASSLVYGTQYF. As DNA, the CDR3 is TGCGCCAGCAGCTTGGTGTATGGTACGCAGTATTTT.

The genes are TRBV6-5 and TRBJ2-3; D gene uncertain. The CDR3 spans 14 residues. Per the germline V gene, CDR1 is MNHEY and CDR2 is SVGAGI. Trimming removed 1 base from V and 0 bases from J, with 5 bases in between. CDR3 DNA sequence: TGTGCCAGCAGTTACTTTACTAGCACAGATACGCAGTATTTT. Amino acids: CASSYFTSTDTQYF.

The genes are TRBV6-6 and TRBJ2-3; possibly TRBD2 for D (8 bases). CDR1 is MNHNY, CDR2 SVGAGI, per germline (reference sequence). The CDR3 totals 14 residues. With 7 bases removed from V and 6 bases from J, the gap between germline ends came to 17 bases. The CDR3: CASTGRAGGDTQYF. The CDR3 DNA is TGTGCCAGCACCGGGAGGGCAGGGGGGGATACGCAGTATTTT.

The gene calls are TRBV12-3 or TRBV12-4 and TRBJ2-4, with 7 positions matching TRBD2. CDR3 length equals 15 residues. The trim removed 5 bases at V and 6 bases at J, leaving 10 bases unmatched. The CDR3 loop is CASSPRQGGGNIQYF. CDR3 DNA sequence: TGTGCCAGCAGTCCCCGCCAGGGCGGGGGAAACATTCAGTACTTC.

The chain is built from TRBV7-2 and TRBJ2-1, with 11 nucleotides matching TRBD2. J was trimmed by 6 bases and V by 2 bases; bases with no gene match: 6. CDR1 is SGHTA and CDR2 is FQGNSA in the germline V gene. The CDR3 length is 16 residues. CDR3 sequence: CASSLPPGTSGNEQFF. CDR3 DNA: TGTGCCAGCAGCTTACCCCCGGGGACTAGCGGCAATGAGCAGTTCTTC.

The V and J genes are TRBV7-2 and TRBJ1-6; D possibly corresponds to TRBD1 (5 bases). This CDR3 has 14 amino acids. Germline assignment: CDR1 SGHTA and CDR2 FQGNSA. Trimming stripped 6 bases from V and 6 bases from J, with 12 bases between. The DNA of the CDR3 is TGTGCCAGCAGGGGGCAAAGTGCTAATTCACCCCTCCACTTT. Amino acid sequence: CASRGQSANSPLHF.

V is TRBV18 and J is TRBJ1-1; D call uncertain. V lost 2 bases to trimming and J lost 2 bases, with 9 bases between them. The CDR3 contains 14 residues. Germline V CDR1 and CDR2: KGHSH, LQKENI. Written as DNA, the CDR3 is TGTGCCAGCTCACCAGGGAGGCGAAACACTGAAGCTTTCTTT. Its translation is CASSPGRRNTEAFF.

This clonotype has only a few counts. This chain joins TRBV11-2 and TRBJ2-2; D is unclear. V gave up 0 bases and J gave up 6 bases, with 5 bases separating them. The CDR3 runs 13 residues. CDR1 and CDR2 (germline): SGHAT, FQNNGV. CDR3 residues: CASSLEPPGELFF. Here the CDR3 DNA reads TGTGCCAGCAGCTTAGAACCTCCCGGGGAGCTGTTTTTT. The full variable domain, completed using reference TRBV11-2 and TRBJ2-2, is EAGVAQSPRYKIIEKRQSVAFWCNPISGHATLYWYQQILGQGPKLLIQFQNNGVVDDSQLPKDRFSAERLKGVDSTLKIQPAKLEDSAVYLCASSLEPPGELFFGEGSRLTVL.

The chain employs TRBV5-4 and TRBJ2-1; D might be TRBD2 (5 bases). The germline V gene has CDR1 SGHNT and CDR2 YYREEE (reference sequence). The CDR3 consists of 21 residues. Trimming stripped 1 base from V and 0 bases from J, with 26 bases between. The CDR3 is CASSLRRSAAGQPSSYNEQFF. The CDR3 nucleotides are TGTGCCAGCAGCTTGCGGAGGAGTGCGGCAGGTCAACCGAGCTCCTACAATGAGCAGTTCTTC. The variable domain in full, completed from reference TRBV5-4 and TRBJ2-1, reads ETGVTQSPTHLIKTRGQQVTLRCSSQSGHNTVSWYQQALGQGPQFIFQYYREEENGRGNFPPRFSGLQFPNYSSELNVNALELDDSALYLCASSLRRSAAGQPSSYNEQFFGPGTRLTVL.

The chain employs TRBV29-1 and TRBJ2-5; 9 positions match TRBD2. The CDR3 loop spans 13 amino acids. Germline CDR1 SQVTM, CDR2 ANQGSEA. The V gene end was trimmed by 5 bases and the J gene end by 4 bases; junction bases not matched to a gene: 5. The DNA for the CDR3 is TGCAGCGTTAGGCGGGGGGGCAGAGAGACCCAGTACTTC. It codes for CSVRRGGRETQYF.

The chain joins TRBV7-9 to TRBJ2-1; possibly TRBD2 for D (5 bases). Germline V CDR1 and CDR2: SEHNR, FQNEAQ (reference sequence). The germline V and J ends were trimmed by 0 bases and 7 bases, with 16 bases remaining between them. This CDR3 has 16 amino acids. This CDR3 reads CASSLALRVSVNEQFF. The CDR3 nucleotides read TGTGCCAGCAGCTTAGCACTGCGGGTCTCGGTTAATGAGCAGTTCTTC.